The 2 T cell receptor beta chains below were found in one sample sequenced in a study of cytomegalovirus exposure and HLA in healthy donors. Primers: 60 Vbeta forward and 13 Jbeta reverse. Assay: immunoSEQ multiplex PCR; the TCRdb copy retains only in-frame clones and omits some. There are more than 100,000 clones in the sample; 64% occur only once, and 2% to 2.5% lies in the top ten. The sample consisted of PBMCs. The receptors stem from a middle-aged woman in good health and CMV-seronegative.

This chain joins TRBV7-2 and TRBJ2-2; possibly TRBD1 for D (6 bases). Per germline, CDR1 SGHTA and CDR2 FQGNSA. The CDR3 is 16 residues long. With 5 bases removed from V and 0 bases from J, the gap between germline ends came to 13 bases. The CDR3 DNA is TGTGCCAGCAGCCTACAGGGTACCGCGAACACCGGGGAGCTGTTTTTT. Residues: CASSLQGTANTGELFF.

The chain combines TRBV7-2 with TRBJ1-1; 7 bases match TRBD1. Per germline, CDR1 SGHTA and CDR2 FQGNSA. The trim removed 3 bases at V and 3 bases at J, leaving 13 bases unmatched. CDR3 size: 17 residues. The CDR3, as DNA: TGTGCCAGCAGCTTCGCCCTAAGGGGGCGCAGGGACACTGAAGCTTTCTTT. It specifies CASSFALRGRRDTEAFF.